This T cell receptor (beta chain) was sequenced in a study of blood T cells in healthy people across ages. A remark on this clonotype: A junction boundary mismatches the germline segment, possibly from a read error.

The V gene's germline CDR1 is SNHLY and CDR2 FYNNEI. CDR3 length: 15 residues. Together with a sample-barcoded 5' primer, a J-beta primer mix was included in a second PCR lasting about 6 to 11 cycles. Template switching added a 12-random-nucleotide identifier to every cDNA molecule. TCRdb itself ran the 5' RACE reads through MiXCR, one entry per CDR3 protein. The sample lists under 2 million distinct CDR3 sequences; almost 35% were seen once. The chain links TRBV2 to TRBJ1-5; a possible D gene is TRBD1 (5 bases). The sequenced sample consisted of blood. The receptor comes from a woman aged 25 to 39 in good health. The CDR3 is CVSSEQRGSGQPQHF. Here the CDR3 DNA reads TGTGTCAGCAGTGAACAAAGGGGTTCTGGTCAGCCCCAGCATTTT.